This T cell receptor (beta chain) was identified during a study of Ad26.COV2.S vaccination and SARS-CoV-2 variants. Produced via immunoSEQ multiplex PCR; TCRdb's table is partial and in-frame only. The sample carries 350,000 to 450,000 clones, about nine tenths recorded once. V gave up 7 bases and J gave up 3 bases; unmatched junction bases: 11. This CDR3 has 16 amino acids. Germline loops: CDR1 SGHRS, CDR2 YFSETQ. As to treatment: about 20 received Ad26.COV2.S at low or high dose, single or two shots; 5 received placebo; per-sample allocation not given. The samples were gathered on day 63 after the first injection of vaccine or placebo.

The rearrangement joins TRBV5-1 to TRBJ2-1; the match to TRBD2 covers 9 bases. The sequences come from peripheral blood, collected in a trial of Ad26.COV2.S vaccine versus placebo. The receptor comes from a person aged 18-65 years who received the Ad26.COV2.S COVID-19 vaccine or a placebo. The CDR3 sequence is CASGNLAGVIYNEQFF. The DNA for the CDR3 is TGCGCCAGCGGGAATTTAGCGGGAGTTATCTACAATGAGCAGTTCTTC.